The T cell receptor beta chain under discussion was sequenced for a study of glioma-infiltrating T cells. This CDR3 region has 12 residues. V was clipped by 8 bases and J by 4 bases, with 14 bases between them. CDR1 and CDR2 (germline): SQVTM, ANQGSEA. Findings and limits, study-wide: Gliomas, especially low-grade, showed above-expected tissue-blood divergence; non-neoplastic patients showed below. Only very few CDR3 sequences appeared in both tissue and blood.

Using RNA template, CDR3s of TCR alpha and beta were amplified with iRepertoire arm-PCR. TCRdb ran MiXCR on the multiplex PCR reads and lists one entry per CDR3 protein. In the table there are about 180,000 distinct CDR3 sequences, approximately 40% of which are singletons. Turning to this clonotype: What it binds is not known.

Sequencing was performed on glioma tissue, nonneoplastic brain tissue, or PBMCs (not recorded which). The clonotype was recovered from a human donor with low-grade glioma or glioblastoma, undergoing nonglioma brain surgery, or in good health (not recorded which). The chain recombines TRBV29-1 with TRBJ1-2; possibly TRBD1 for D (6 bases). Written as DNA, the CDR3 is TGCAGCTCCATGGACAGAACCTATGGCTACACCTTC. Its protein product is CSSMDRTYGYTF.